This entry concerns a single TCR beta chain. The sample belongs to a study of blood T cell repertoires in COVID-19. Original processing notes: Using reference gene primer amplification, nucleated cell counts were estimated. TCRdb keeps only in-frame clones here, not all; method: immunoSEQ multiplex PCR. V and J calls and clone size are as listed in that table; D and trimming were resolved from the DNA. Here the sample spans 150,000 or so clones, approximately 85% being singletons. V lost 5 bases and J lost 4, with 14 bases in between. This CDR3 spans 14 amino acids. Germline-derived CDR1 and CDR2 are SEHNR and FQNEAQ (reference sequence).

What was sequenced was peripheral blood. This receptor was obtained from a man aged 55 to 70 with COVID-19, enrolled during active disease. The V and J genes are TRBV7-9 and TRBJ1-2; D remains unclear. CDR3 protein: CASSRAGSGYGYTF. The CDR3 region has the DNA TGTGCCAGCAGCCGGGCGGGGAGCGGCTATGGCTACACCTTC.